This T cell receptor beta chain originates from a study of blood T cell repertoires in COVID-19. Background on the study: COVID-19 samples from acute and convalescent phases originated in the United States, Italy and Spain. T cells, B-cell-depleted T cells, or PBMCs provided the cDNA or gDNA that served as material.

In the original analysis: Reference gene primer amplification in the assay estimated nucleated cell counts. Some clones are missing from TCRdb's copy, which holds only in-frame ones; the method was immunoSEQ multiplex PCR. That table furnishes V, J and clone size, whereas the DNA furnished D and trimming. The data contain under 250,000 clones, roughly 89% of them singletons. V was pared by 0 bases and J by 4 bases, with 4 bases between. The length of the CDR3 is 13 residues. CDR1 and CDR2 (germline): SGHTA, FQGNSA. Sequenced sample: peripheral blood. This chain uses TRBV7-2 with TRBJ1-5; D uncertain. This sequence was found in a middle-aged woman who had recovered from COVID-19. CDR3 nucleotides: TGTGCCAGCAGCTTAGCTCGTAATCAGCCCCAGCATTTT. Protein sequence: CASSLARNQPQHF.